The next 18 T cell receptor beta chains were all read from a single sample in a study of regulatory T cells in long-lasting Graves disease. The time point is: newly diagnosed GD, antithyroid drugs for less than 3 months. RNA from PBMCs was the source of the TCR library. Arm-PCR of CDR3 regions and iRepertoire HTBI primers were the basis on which TCR beta libraries were built. TCRdb reanalysed the multiplex PCR reads using MiXCR and keeps one entry per CDR3 protein. The table shows about 220,000 distinct CDR3 sequences, with around 16% occurring only once. This sample comprised peripheral blood mononuclear cells (PBMCs), obtained at new diagnosis, from a patient treated with antithyroid drugs. These receptor sequences come from a female donor with Graves disease.

This clonotype was counted many times. The chain joins TRBV6-2 or TRBV6-3 to TRBJ2-1, with TRBD2 identical over 7 bases. The CDR3 sequence is 15 residues long. Germline CDR1 and CDR2: MNHEY and SVGEGT. The trim removed 4 bases at V and 1 base at J, leaving 4 bases unmatched. The CDR3 region has the DNA TGTGCCAGCAGTTCTACGGGAGGATCCTACAATGAGCAGTTCTTC. Protein product: CASSSTGGSYNEQFF.

This clonotype was picked up many times. A read error is possible here, since a much larger clone lies one base away. The chain employs TRBV10-2 and TRBJ1-2; no reliable D call. The CDR3 is made up of 13 amino acids. V lost 0 bases to trimming and J lost 4 bases, with 6 bases between them. Per germline, CDR1 WSHSY and CDR2 SAAADI. The CDR3 sequence is CASSESRPYGYTF. In DNA, the CDR3 is TGCGCCAGCAGTGAGTCACGGCCCTATGGCTACACCTTC.

This clonotype was observed many times. This chain links TRBV4-2 with TRBJ1-1, with 9 bases that match TRBD1. Germline V gives CDR1 LGHNA, CDR2 YNFKEQ. The trim removed 3 bases at V and 10 bases at J, leaving 6 bases unmatched. The CDR3 sequence is 13 residues long. CDR3 nucleotide sequence: TGTGCCAGCAGCCATTCACAGGGGGCCCCAGCTTTCTTT. As protein: CASSHSQGAPAFF.

At least ten counts were recorded for this clonotype. The chain couples TRBV18 to TRBJ2-7, with D uncertain. Trimming cost V 3 bases and J 3 bases, with 15 bases left between them. This CDR3 has 15 amino acids. Germline loops: CDR1 KGHSH, CDR2 LQKENI. CDR3 bases: TGTGCCAGCTCACCTCCCGGAACCGGGCGCTACGAGCAGTACTTC. It is translated as CASSPPGTGRYEQYF.

This clonotype has at least ten counts. The J gene is TRBJ1-6, the V gene TRBV12-3 or TRBV12-4; unclear D gene. Trimming stripped 3 bases from V and 0 bases from J, with 6 bases between. This CDR3 region has 15 residues. The DNA for the CDR3 is TGTGCCAGCAGTTTGTCCCGCTCCTATAATTCACCCCTCCACTTT. Its translation is CASSLSRSYNSPLHF.

The chain carries TRBV2 and TRBJ2-5; the match to TRBD2 covers 13 bases. The junction had 7 bases not matched to a gene; V was cut back by 1 base and J by 2 bases. The CDR3 totals 18 residues. CDR1 is SNHLY, CDR2 FYNNEI, per germline. CDR3 amino acids: CASSEDRMGLAGQETQYF. The CDR3 nucleotides are TGTGCCAGCAGTGAAGACAGAATGGGACTAGCGGGACAAGAGACCCAGTACTTC.

This clonotype was recorded many times. This chain joins TRBV20-1 and TRBJ2-1; 9 bases align to TRBD1. Germline V gene sequence: CDR1 DFQATT, CDR2 SNEGSKA (reference sequence). CDR3 size: 14 residues. After removal of 4 bases from V and 8 bases from J, the junction contained 9 bases not matched to a gene. The CDR3 loop is CSATGTGRWHEQFF. The DNA for the CDR3 is TGCAGTGCTACCGGGACAGGGCGGTGGCATGAGCAGTTCTTC.

At least ten counts were recorded for this clonotype. This rearrangement joins TRBV20-1 to TRBJ1-5; maybe TRBD1 (6 bases). V dropped 4 bases and J dropped 1 base, with 11 bases sitting between them. The CDR3 runs to 14 residues. Germline lookup yields CDR1 DFQATT and CDR2 SNEGSKA (reference sequence). DNA of the CDR3: TGCAGTGCTAAGACGCAGGGGAGCAATCAGCCCCAGCATTTT. Protein product: CSAKTQGSNQPQHF.

This clonotype has a count of ten or more. The chain joins TRBV20-1 to TRBJ1-1, with 11 bases identical to TRBD1. Losses at the gene ends were 5 bases for V and 7 bases for J; bases not matched to a gene: 6. Germline V gene lookup returns CDR1 DFQATT and CDR2 SNEGSKA (reference sequence). The CDR3 consists of 13 residues. The CDR3 is CSAWTGGWGEAFF. The DNA of the CDR3 is TGCAGTGCTTGGACAGGGGGCTGGGGTGAAGCTTTCTTT.

This clonotype was seen repeatedly, ten times or more. The V call is TRBV7-2, the J call TRBJ1-3; D uncertain. The CDR3 contains 15 residues. V was shortened by 5 bases and J by 0 bases, with 11 bases between the two germline ends. In germline, CDR1 is SGHTA, CDR2 FQGNSA. The CDR3 reads CASSPDPLSGNTIYF. The CDR3 DNA is TGTGCCAGCAGCCCTGATCCCCTCTCTGGAAACACCATATATTTT.

This clonotype was detected many times. The chain employs TRBV28 and TRBJ2-3; 9 bases agree with TRBD2. Unmatched junction bases numbered 13, after V lost 6 bases and J lost 0 bases. Germline V gene lookup returns CDR1 MDHEN and CDR2 SYDVKM. The CDR3 is 18 residues long. The CDR3 loop reads CASRRTLAGFTSTDTQYF. The CDR3 DNA follows: TGTGCCAGCAGGCGGACTCTAGCGGGGTTTACTAGCACAGATACGCAGTATTTT.

This clonotype was picked up many times. The genes are TRBV4-1 and TRBJ2-7; 13 nucleotides agree with TRBD2. Germline V CDR1 and CDR2: MGHRA, YSYEKL. The CDR3 has 16 residues. The V segment lost 4 bases and the J segment 5 bases; nucleotides outside the gene matches: 8. The CDR3 bases are TGCGCCAGCAGCCGACAACTAGCGGGAGGGTCGGACGAGCAGTACTTC. Its translation: CASSRQLAGGSDEQYF.

This clonotype was observed many times. This sequence joins TRBV20-1 and TRBJ2-2; 9 nucleotides agree with TRBD1. Trimming at V came to 1 base and at J to 1 base, leaving 4 bases not matched to a gene. The CDR3 runs 16 residues. CDR1 DFQATT and CDR2 SNEGSKA come from the germline V gene (reference sequence). The CDR3 reads CSARGPGQGNTGELFF. CDR3 DNA: TGCAGTGCTAGAGGGCCGGGACAGGGGAACACCGGGGAGCTGTTTTTT.

This clonotype was seen ten or more times. The rearrangement links TRBV27 to TRBJ1-5; D uncertain. Trimming removed 0 bases at V and 11 bases at J, with 14 bases between. CDR1 is MNHEY and CDR2 is SMNVEV in the germline V gene (reference sequence). The CDR3 spans 14 residues. CDR3 loop: CASSLSGTGRSQHF. The CDR3, as DNA: TGTGCCAGCAGTTTATCGGGCACCGGTCGGTCCCAGCATTTT.

This clonotype has just one count. The chain carries TRBV28 and TRBJ2-5; no firm D call. This CDR3 is 13 amino acids long. V was trimmed by 4 bases and J by 1 base, leaving 7 bases between them. CDR1 and CDR2 from the germline V gene are MDHEN and SYDVKM. CDR3 in amino acids: CASSSGPQETQYF. DNA of the CDR3: TGTGCCAGCAGTTCCGGACCCCAAGAGACCCAGTACTTC.

This chain joins TRBV6-5 and TRBJ2-3, with TRBD2 matching 13 bases. Losses at the gene ends were 1 base for V and 6 bases for J; bases not matched to a gene: 7. The CDR3 has 17 amino acids. Looked up from germline, CDR1 is MNHEY and CDR2 is SVGAGI. The CDR3 loop is CASSYLRLAGGWDTQYF. The CDR3 nucleotides read TGTGCCAGCAGTTACTTGAGACTAGCGGGAGGCTGGGATACGCAGTATTTT.

The J gene is TRBJ2-7, the V gene TRBV6-1; the D is unclear. Per the germline V gene, CDR1 is MNHNS and CDR2 is SASEGT. V was shortened by 7 bases and J by 4 bases, with 5 bases between the two germline ends. CDR3 length: 10 amino acids. This CDR3 is CASIGYEQYF. CDR3 DNA: TGTGCCAGCATCGGGTACGAGCAGTACTTC.

A note on this clonotype: With a far larger clone one base away, a read error is the likely cause. The genes are TRBV6-2 or TRBV6-3 and TRBJ1-2, with D possibly being TRBD1 (6 bases). Looked up from germline, CDR1 is MNHEY and CDR2 is SVGEGT. Trimming left V 6 bases short and J 5 bases short, with 13 bases between. The CDR3 spans 13 residues. The CDR3 DNA is TGTGCCAGCAGCCCCGACAGGCGGTATGGCTACACCTTC. Protein: CASSPDRRYGYTF.